The present T cell receptor (beta chain) was sequenced within a study of control samples from healthy donors and cancer patients (dated by TCRdb to 2018 to 2020). Taken from cysteine to phenylalanine, the CDR3 has 15 residues. This entry keeps only the CDR3 DNA: 45 bases, framed from base 1. CDR1 and CDR2 (SGHNT, YYREEE) derive from the germline V gene (reference sequence). Clipping removes 4 bases from V and 4 bases from J, with 9 as the unmatched junction base count. With regard to this clone: It has no known antigen specificity. Base quality data are lacking; no much larger clone is found one base away.

The library was produced with the immunoSEQ multiplex PCR assay. TCRdb mirrors the immuneACCESS table, restricted to in-frame sequences. Some clones are absent from its copies; in checked studies, under half trace to an unresolved V gene, and the reason for the others is unknown. This sample has about 150,000 clones in its table, and approximately 94% of those were observed once. The ten largest account for approximately 5.7% of the sample. This clonotype was obtained from a man aged 40-55 years in good health. Here the chain combines TRBV5-4 and TRBJ2-5; 8 middle bases align to TRBD1. The specimen sequenced was blood. The encoded CDR3 is CASSRTPTGGETQYF. The DNA is TGTGCCAGCAGCAGGACACCAACAGGGGGAGAGACCCAGTACTTC. The full variable domain, with segments outside the CDR3 supplied by the reference TRBV5-4 and TRBJ2-5 proteins, appears as ETGVTQSPTHLIKTRGQQVTLRCSSQSGHNTVSWYQQALGQGPQFIFQYYREEENGRGNFPPRFSGLQFPNYSSELNVNALELDDSALYLCASSRTPTGGETQYFGPGTRLLVL.